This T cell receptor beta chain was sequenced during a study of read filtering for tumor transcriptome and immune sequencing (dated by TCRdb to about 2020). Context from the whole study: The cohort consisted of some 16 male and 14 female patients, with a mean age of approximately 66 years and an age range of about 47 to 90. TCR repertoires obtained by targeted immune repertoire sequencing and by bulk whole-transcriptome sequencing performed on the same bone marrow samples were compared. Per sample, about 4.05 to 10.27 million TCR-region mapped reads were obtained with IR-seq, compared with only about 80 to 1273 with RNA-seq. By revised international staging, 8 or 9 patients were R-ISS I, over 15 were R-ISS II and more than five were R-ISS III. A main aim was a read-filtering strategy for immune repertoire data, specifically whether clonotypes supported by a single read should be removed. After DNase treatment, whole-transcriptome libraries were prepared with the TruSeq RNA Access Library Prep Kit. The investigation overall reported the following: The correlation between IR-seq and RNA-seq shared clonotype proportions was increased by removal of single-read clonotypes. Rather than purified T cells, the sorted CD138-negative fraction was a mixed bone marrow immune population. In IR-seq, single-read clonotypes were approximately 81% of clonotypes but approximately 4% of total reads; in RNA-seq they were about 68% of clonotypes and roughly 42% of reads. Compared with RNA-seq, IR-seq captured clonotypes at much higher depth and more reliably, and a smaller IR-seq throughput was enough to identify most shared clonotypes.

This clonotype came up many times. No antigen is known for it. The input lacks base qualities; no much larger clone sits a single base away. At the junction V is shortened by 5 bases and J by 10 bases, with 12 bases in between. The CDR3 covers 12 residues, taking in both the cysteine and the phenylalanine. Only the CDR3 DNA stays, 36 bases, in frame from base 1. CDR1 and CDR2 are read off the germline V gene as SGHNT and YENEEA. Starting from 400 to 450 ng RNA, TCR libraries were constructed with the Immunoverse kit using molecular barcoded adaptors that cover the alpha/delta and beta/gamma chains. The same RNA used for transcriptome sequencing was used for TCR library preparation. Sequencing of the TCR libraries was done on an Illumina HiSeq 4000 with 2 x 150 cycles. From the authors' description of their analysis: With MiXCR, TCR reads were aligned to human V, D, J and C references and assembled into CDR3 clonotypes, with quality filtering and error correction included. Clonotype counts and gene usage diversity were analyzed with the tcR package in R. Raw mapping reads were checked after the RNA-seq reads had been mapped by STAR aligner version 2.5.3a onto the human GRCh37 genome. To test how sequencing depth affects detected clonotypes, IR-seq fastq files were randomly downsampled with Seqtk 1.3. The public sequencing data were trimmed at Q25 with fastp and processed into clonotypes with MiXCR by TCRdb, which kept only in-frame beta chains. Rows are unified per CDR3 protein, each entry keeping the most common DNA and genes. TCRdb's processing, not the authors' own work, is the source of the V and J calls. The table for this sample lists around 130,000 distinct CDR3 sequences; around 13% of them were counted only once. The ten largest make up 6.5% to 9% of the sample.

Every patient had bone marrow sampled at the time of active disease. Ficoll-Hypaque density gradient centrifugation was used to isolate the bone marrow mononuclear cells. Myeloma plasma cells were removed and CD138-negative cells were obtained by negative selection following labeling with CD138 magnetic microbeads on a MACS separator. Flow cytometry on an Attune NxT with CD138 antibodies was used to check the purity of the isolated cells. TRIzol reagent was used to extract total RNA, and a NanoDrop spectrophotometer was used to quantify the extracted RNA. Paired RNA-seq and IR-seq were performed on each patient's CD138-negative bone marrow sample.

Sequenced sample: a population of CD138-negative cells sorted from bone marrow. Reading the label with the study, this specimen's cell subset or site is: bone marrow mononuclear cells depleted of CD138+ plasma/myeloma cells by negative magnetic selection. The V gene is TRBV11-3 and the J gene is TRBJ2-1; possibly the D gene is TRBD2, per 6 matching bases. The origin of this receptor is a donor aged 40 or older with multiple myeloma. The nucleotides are TGTGCCAGCAGCATGGAGGGAGAGGAGCAGTTCTTC. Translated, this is CASSMEGEEQFF.